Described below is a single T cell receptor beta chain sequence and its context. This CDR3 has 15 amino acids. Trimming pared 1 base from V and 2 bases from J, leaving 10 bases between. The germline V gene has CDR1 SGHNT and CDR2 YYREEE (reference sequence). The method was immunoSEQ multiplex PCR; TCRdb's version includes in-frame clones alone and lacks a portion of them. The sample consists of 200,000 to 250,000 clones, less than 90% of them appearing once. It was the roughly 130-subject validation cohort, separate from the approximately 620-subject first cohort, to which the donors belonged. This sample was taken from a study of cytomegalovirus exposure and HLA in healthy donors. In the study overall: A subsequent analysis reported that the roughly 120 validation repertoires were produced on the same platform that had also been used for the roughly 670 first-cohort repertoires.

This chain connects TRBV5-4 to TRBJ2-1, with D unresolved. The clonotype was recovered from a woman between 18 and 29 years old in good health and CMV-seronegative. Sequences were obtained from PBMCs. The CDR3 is CASSLNTATYNEQFF. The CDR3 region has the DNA TGTGCCAGCAGCTTGAATACGGCAACCTACAATGAGCAGTTCTTC.